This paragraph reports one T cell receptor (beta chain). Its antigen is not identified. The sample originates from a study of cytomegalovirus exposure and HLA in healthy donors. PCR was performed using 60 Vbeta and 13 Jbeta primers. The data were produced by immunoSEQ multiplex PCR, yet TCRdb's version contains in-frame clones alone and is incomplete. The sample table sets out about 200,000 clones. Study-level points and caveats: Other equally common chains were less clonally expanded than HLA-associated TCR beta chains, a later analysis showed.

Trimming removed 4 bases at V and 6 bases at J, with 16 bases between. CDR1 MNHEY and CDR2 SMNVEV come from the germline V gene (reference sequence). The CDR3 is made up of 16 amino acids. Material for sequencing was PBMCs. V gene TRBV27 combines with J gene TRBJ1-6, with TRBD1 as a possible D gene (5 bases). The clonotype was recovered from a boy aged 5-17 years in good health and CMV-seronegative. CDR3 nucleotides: TGTGCCAGCAGTTATCTTTGGGGGGACTCTAATTCACCCCTCCACTTT. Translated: CASSYLWGDSNSPLHF.